The next 21 T cell receptor beta chains were all read from a single sample in a study of T-cell reconstitution after alpha-beta-depleted transplantation in children. Preparation of the TCRbeta library was carried out with unique molecular identifiers. Each CDR3 protein is one row after TCRdb ran MiXCR on the PCR reads. The data show hundreds of thousands of distinct CDR3 sequences, with approximately 13% seen just once and 2.2% held by the top ten. The sequences come from PBMCs, mostly from graft donor cells, collected 360 days after TCRalphabeta/CD19-depleted stem cell transplant. The receptors stem from a male patient younger than 18 who had a stem cell transplant for acute myeloid leukemia, so the T cells may come from the graft donor.

The sample holds a few counts of this clonotype. CDR3: CATSGGRDTYGYTF. The CDR3, as DNA: TGTGCCACCAGTGGGGGCAGGGACACCTATGGCTACACCTTC. V is TRBV24-1 and J is TRBJ1-2; the D gene is possibly TRBD1 (6 bases). CDR3 length equals 14 residues. The V and J ends lost 5 bases and 4 bases respectively, with 13 bases between them. Germline V gene sequence: CDR1 KGHDR, CDR2 SFDVKD.

This clonotype was found many times. V usage is TRBV20-1 and J usage is TRBJ2-3; 12 bases fit TRBD2. CDR3 size: 16 residues. Per the germline V gene, CDR1 is DFQATT and CDR2 is SNEGSKA (reference sequence). J gave up 2 bases and V 3 bases, and 6 bases lay outside the gene matches. The CDR3 protein is CSASRLAGDYTDTQYF. In DNA form, the CDR3 reads TGCAGTGCTAGCAGACTAGCGGGGGATTACACAGATACGCAGTATTTT.

This clonotype has more than one count but fewer than ten. This CDR3 reads CASSFTANQPQHF. CDR3 in DNA: TGTGCCAGCAGCTTTACAGCTAATCAGCCCCAGCATTTT. The chain is built from TRBV7-6 and TRBJ1-5; unclear D gene. Germline V gene data show CDR1 as SGHVS and CDR2 as FNYEAQ. V was shortened by 3 bases and J by 4 bases, with 7 bases between the two germline ends. The CDR3 has 13 residues. The whole variable domain, filled in from reference TRBV7-6 and TRBJ1-5, reads GAGVSQSPRYKVTKRGQDVALRCDPISGHVSLYWYRQALGQGPEFLTYFNYEAQQDKSGLPNDRFSAERPEGSISTLTIQRTEQRDSAMYRCASSFTANQPQHFGDGTRLSIL.

This rearrangement joins TRBV20-1 to TRBJ2-7; TRBD2 matches at 7 bases. CDR1 DFQATT and CDR2 SNEGSKA come from the germline V gene (reference sequence). This CDR3 has 14 residues. J was trimmed by 2 bases and V by 1 base; bases with no gene match: 5. The CDR3 is CSARGAGAPYEQYF. The CDR3 DNA sequence: TGCAGTGCTAGAGGCGCGGGAGCCCCCTACGAGCAGTACTTC.

This clonotype was counted between two and nine times. The genes are TRBV19 and TRBJ2-2; 8 bases are shared with TRBD1. The germline V gene encodes CDR1 LNHDA and CDR2 SQIVND (reference sequence). The trim removed 7 bases at V and 5 bases at J, leaving 6 bases unmatched. This CDR3 is 14 amino acids long. CDR3 region: CASIRRGQTGELFF. CDR3 nucleotides: TGTGCCAGTATTCGCAGGGGGCAGACCGGGGAGCTGTTTTTT. Variable domain in full (rest from reference TRBV19 and TRBJ2-2): DGGITQSPKYLFRKEGQNVTLSCEQNLNHDAMYWYRQDPGQGLRLIYYSQIVNDFQKGDIAEGYSVSREKKESFPLTVTSAQKNPTAFYLCASIRRGQTGELFFGEGSRLTVL.

The V and J genes are TRBV4-2 and TRBJ1-1, with 7 bases matching TRBD1. The junction had 14 bases not matched to a gene; V was cut back by 0 bases and J by 4 bases. The germline gives CDR1 LGHNA, CDR2 YNFKEQ. The CDR3 totals 18 residues. DNA of the CDR3: TGTGCCAGCAGCCAAGAGGGCCAGGGGGTCCCTTGGCCCACTGAAGCTTTCTTT. It specifies CASSQEGQGVPWPTEAFF.

This clonotype was seen ten or more times. The chain couples TRBV28 to TRBJ2-1; 12 positions match TRBD2. This CDR3 comprises 16 residues. V gave up 5 bases and J gave up 9 bases; unmatched junction bases: 11. Per germline, CDR1 MDHEN and CDR2 SYDVKM. The DNA of the CDR3 is TGTGCCAGCAGTCCCCTACTAGCGGGAGGCCCAGGTGAGCAGTTCTTC. Translation: CASSPLLAGGPGEQFF.

This clonotype was seen only a few times. This chain joins TRBV4-3 and TRBJ2-3, with TRBD2 matching 10 bases. The ends lost 3 bases at V and 4 bases at J; junction bases unmatched: 4. Germline V lookup: CDR1 LGHNA, CDR2 YSLEER. This CDR3 has 15 amino acids. CDR3 DNA: TGCGCCAGCAGCCAGGCTAGCGGGAGCCCAGATACGCAGTATTTT. Its translation is CASSQASGSPDTQYF.

In this sample, this clonotype turned up a few times. The chain uses TRBV20-1 and TRBJ2-3; 7 bases match TRBD2. There are 16 residues in the CDR3. The junction had 9 bases not matched to a gene; V was cut back by 3 bases and J by 0 bases. The germline V gene encodes CDR1 DFQATT and CDR2 SNEGSKA (reference sequence). The CDR3 reads CSARYPSGKSTDTQYF. The CDR3 bases are TGCAGTGCTAGGTACCCAAGCGGGAAGAGCACAGATACGCAGTATTTT.

This clonotype was seen a handful of times. V gene TRBV4-2 combines with J gene TRBJ1-3, with unresolved D. This CDR3 has 15 amino acids. Trimming shortened V by 2 bases and J by 3 bases, and 11 bases separated the two germline ends. Germline V gene sequence: CDR1 LGHNA, CDR2 YNFKEQ. The CDR3 nucleotides read TGTGCCAGCAGCCAAAACACTCAATTTGGAAACACCATATATTTT. The encoded protein is CASSQNTQFGNTIYF.

The V call is TRBV5-1, the J call TRBJ2-7; a possible D gene is TRBD2 (5 bases). The CDR3 is made up of 14 amino acids. Germline lookup yields CDR1 SGHRS and CDR2 YFSETQ. V was cut by 5 bases and J by 4 bases, with 16 bases left in between. The CDR3 here is CASRVSSTTYEQYF. The CDR3 DNA reads TGCGCCAGCAGGGTGTCTAGCACTACTTACGAGCAGTACTTC.

Only a few counts were recorded for this clonotype. The CDR3 sequence is CSAWGERDNEQFF. The CDR3 bases are TGCAGTGCTTGGGGGGAAAGGGACAATGAGCAGTTCTTC. This chain uses TRBV20-1 with TRBJ2-1; a weak D match, TRBD2 (6 bases). This CDR3 contains 13 residues. The V end was cut by 5 bases, the J end by 5 bases, with 13 bases between. Germline assignment: CDR1 DFQATT and CDR2 SNEGSKA (reference sequence).

In this sample, this clonotype turned up a few times. The chain couples TRBV29-1 to TRBJ2-2; 7 positions agree with TRBD1. Unmatched junction bases numbered 13, after V lost 7 bases and J lost 5 bases. Per the germline V gene, CDR1 is SQVTM and CDR2 is ANQGSEA. The CDR3 length is 15 residues. The CDR3 loop reads CSASPEGARTGELFF. In DNA, the CDR3 is TGCAGCGCAAGCCCCGAGGGGGCTCGGACCGGGGAGCTGTTTTTT.

V gene TRBV2 combines with J gene TRBJ2-7; 8 nucleotides align to TRBD1. J was trimmed by 3 bases and V by 2 bases; bases with no gene match: 9. This CDR3 is built from 16 residues. The germline V gene has CDR1 SNHLY and CDR2 FYNNEI. The CDR3 DNA is TGTGCCAGCAGTGAAATGGTGATTGGACAGGGCTACGAGCAGTACTTC. It yields the protein CASSEMVIGQGYEQYF.

The chain recombines TRBV18 with TRBJ2-7, with 11 bases lining up with TRBD1. From germline, CDR1 is KGHSH and CDR2 LQKENI. The CDR3 sequence is 14 residues long. J was trimmed by 2 bases and V by 6 bases; bases with no gene match: 3. The CDR3 coding sequence is TGTGCCAGCTCGGTGGGACAGGGGGCCTACGAGCAGTACTTC. This translates into CASSVGQGAYEQYF.

In DNA, the CDR3 is TGTGCCAGCAGTTACCACGGGACAGGAGGGAATCAGCCCCAGCATTTT. Protein product: CASSYHGTGGNQPQHF. This chain joins TRBV6-5 and TRBJ1-5; 8 bases are shared with TRBD1. The junction had 7 bases not matched to a gene; V was cut back by 2 bases and J by 4 bases. This CDR3 spans 16 amino acids. Germline CDR1 reads MNHEY; CDR2 reads SVGAGI.

This clonotype was detected only a few times. The CDR3 sequence: CASSLASGRPYEQYF. As DNA, the CDR3 is TGTGCCAGCAGCTTAGCCAGCGGGAGGCCCTACGAGCAGTACTTC. The rearrangement joins TRBV7-2 to TRBJ2-7, with TRBD2 identical over 9 bases. Germline trimming cut 0 bases from V and 2 bases from J; bases unmatched to any gene: 2. Looked up from germline, CDR1 is SGHTA and CDR2 is FQGNSA. There are 15 residues in the CDR3.

For the CDR3, the DNA is TGTGCCAGCAGCCAAGTTTCCCCAGCGGGAGAGGGGCAAGAGACCCAGTACTTC. Translated, it gives CASSQVSPAGEGQETQYF. J is TRBJ2-5 and V is TRBV4-2; 8 nucleotides agree with TRBD2. CDR1 is LGHNA, CDR2 YNFKEQ, per germline. The CDR3 consists of 18 residues. J gave up 2 bases and V 1 base, and 12 bases lay outside the gene matches.

The gene calls are TRBV20-1 and TRBJ2-5, with 9 positions matching TRBD1. J was trimmed by 0 bases and V by 6 bases; bases with no gene match: 5. The CDR3 has 14 residues. The germline V gene encodes CDR1 DFQATT and CDR2 SNEGSKA (reference sequence). In DNA form, the CDR3 reads TGCAGTGCCACCGACAGGGGGTACCAAGAGACCCAGTACTTC. Its translation: CSATDRGYQETQYF.

This clonotype has a handful of counts. The chain couples TRBV20-1 to TRBJ2-7; 7 nucleotides agree with TRBD2. The V gene end was trimmed by 1 base and the J gene end by 2 bases; junction bases not matched to a gene: 8. Germline lookup yields CDR1 DFQATT and CDR2 SNEGSKA (reference sequence). There are 15 residues in the CDR3. CDR3 amino acids: CSARVEREYTYEQYF. In nucleotides, the CDR3 is TGCAGTGCTAGAGTTGAGCGGGAATATACCTACGAGCAGTACTTC.

This clonotype has only a few counts. DNA of the CDR3: TGTGCCAGCAGTTTAAACCCCCGACTAGCGGGAGGCTCGATAGGGGATGAGCAGTTCTTC. Encoded protein: CASSLNPRLAGGSIGDEQFF. The chain links TRBV28 to TRBJ2-1, with 13 bases fitting TRBD2. This CDR3 has 20 residues. Germline V gene sequence: CDR1 MDHEN, CDR2 SYDVKM. V lost 2 bases and J lost 8; bases outside the gene matches: 18.